The clone carrying this T cell receptor (beta chain) was detected only a few times. This record comes from a study of T-cell reconstitution after alpha-beta-depleted transplantation in children. Preparation of the TCRbeta library used unique molecular identifiers. TCRdb reprocessed the PCR reads via MiXCR and lists one record per CDR3 protein. This sample has some 500,000 distinct CDR3 sequences; approximately 20% occur once, and the top ten carry 3.3%. V shed 3 bases and J shed 3 bases, with 18 bases lying between them. This CDR3 has 17 residues. CDR1 DFQATT and CDR2 SNEGSKA come from the germline V gene (reference sequence).

The chain uses TRBV20-1 and TRBJ1-6; the D gene is possibly TRBD1 (5 bases). The sequence came from a human donor who donated a stem cell graft to a child with acute lymphoblastic leukemia. Sequencing used PBMCs from the stem cell graft donor, obtained from the stem cell graft. The DNA of the CDR3 is TGCAGTGCTAGGGGGAACGGGGCATACCTCTATAATTCACCCCTCCACTTT. This translates into CSARGNGAYLYNSPLHF.